This record looks at one TCR beta chain sequence and its context. Its cognate antigen is unknown. The table came from immunoSEQ multiplex PCR; TCRdb's copy has only in-frame clones and leaves some out. The sample records roughly 1.4 million clones, around 98.5% being singletons. This specimen belongs to a study of shared clonotypes between healthy human individuals. Points from the study as a whole: Owing to a small donor count, the genetic and exposure-history diversity represented was limited. Clonotype sharing among donors likely depends on sequencing depth.

Trimming removed 5 bases from V and 2 bases from J, with 10 bases in between. Germline lookup yields CDR1 SGHTA and CDR2 FQGNSA. CDR3 size: 13 residues. V is TRBV7-2 and J is TRBJ2-7, with D unclear. Material: naive CD4+ T cells sorted from blood. Subset meaning: CD45RA+ positively selected. This clonotype was obtained from a man aged 25-45 years in good health. Here the CDR3 DNA reads TGTGCCAGCAGCATCCGGCTTCCCTACGAGCAGTACTTC. Translation: CASSIRLPYEQYF.